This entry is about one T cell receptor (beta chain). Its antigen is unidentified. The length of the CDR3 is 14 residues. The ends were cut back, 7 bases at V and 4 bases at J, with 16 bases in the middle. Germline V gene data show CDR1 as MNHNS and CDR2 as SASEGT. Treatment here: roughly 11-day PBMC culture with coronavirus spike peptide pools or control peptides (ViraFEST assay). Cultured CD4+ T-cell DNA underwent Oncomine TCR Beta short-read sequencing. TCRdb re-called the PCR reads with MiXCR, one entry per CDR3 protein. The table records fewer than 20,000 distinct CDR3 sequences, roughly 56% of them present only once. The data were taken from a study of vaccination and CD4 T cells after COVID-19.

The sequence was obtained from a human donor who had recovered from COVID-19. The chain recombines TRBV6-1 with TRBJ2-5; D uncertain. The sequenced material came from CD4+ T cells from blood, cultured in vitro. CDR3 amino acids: CASTSRQGSETQYF. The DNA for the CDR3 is TGTGCCAGCACCTCCAGACAAGGGTCAGAGACCCAGTACTTC.